This T cell receptor (beta chain) was identified in a study of blood T cells in healthy people across ages. Broader study findings: Changes in expanded clonotypes were possibly confounded, as the CMV status of donors was unknown.

Germline values: CDR1 MNHEY, CDR2 SVGAGI. Deletions cut 5 bases from V and 4 bases from J, with 9 bases between. This CDR3 comprises 13 residues. Primers used in a second PCR of about 7 to 11 cycles were a sample-barcoded 5' primer and a J-beta primer mix. At least 2.5 million CDR3-containing paired-end reads were obtained per sample. TCRdb used MiXCR to reprocess the 5' RACE reads, holding one entry per CDR3 protein. The sample holds 1.4 million or so distinct CDR3 sequences, approximately 43% seen once. A note on this clonotype: Its antigen is not identified.

This chain links TRBV6-5 with TRBJ1-3, with D perhaps TRBD1 (6 bases). The sequence was obtained from a young woman in good health. Material: blood. The CDR3 reads CASSPGVGNTIYF. In DNA, the CDR3 is TGTGCCAGCAGTCCAGGGGTCGGAAACACCATATATTTT.